These T cell receptor beta chains were read from a single sample in a study of T cell changes during pregnancy in multiple sclerosis. Only in-frame clones appear in the TCRdb table, and some are missing; sequencing was by immunoSEQ multiplex PCR. The sample lists roughly 49,000 clones, approximately 92% occurring once. Sequencing used CD8+ T cells from peripheral blood mononuclear cells, obtained after pregnancy. The source of these receptors is a female donor with multiple sclerosis, enrolled in a pregnancy study. The CDR3 runs from the conserved cysteine through the conserved F or W. Each record gives: clone size, J gene, D gene, V gene, CDR3 protein, CDR3 DNA. D genes are given only for firm matches. Expanded clones get a size class; other rows say once, few or many, or leave the size out.

- | TRBJ1-2 | - | TRBV19 | CASSIGYNGFYGYTF | TGTGCCAGTAGTATAGGTTATAACGGGTTCTATGGCTACACCTTC
- | TRBJ2-1 | - | TRBV27 | CASSLSNRVHNEQFF | TGTGCCAGCAGTTTATCGAACAGGGTCCACAATGAGCAGTTCTTC
once | TRBJ2-2 | - | TRBV15 | CATSRDPRQANTGELFF | TGTGCCACCAGCAGAGATCCCAGGCAGGCGAACACCGGGGAGCTGTTTTTT
- | TRBJ1-5 | - | TRBV7-2 | CASSLAAGLYNQPQHF | TGTGCCAGCAGCTTAGCGGCAGGGTTGTACAATCAGCCCCAGCATTTT
- | TRBJ2-2 | - | TRBV5-1 | CASSLVVLANTGELFF | TGCGCCAGCAGCCTTGTAGTACTAGCGAACACCGGGGAGCTGTTTTTT
- | TRBJ2-3 | - | TRBV7-3 | CASSLGSSSTDTQYF | TGTGCCAGCAGCTTAGGGTCTAGCTCCACAGATACGCAGTATTTT
- | TRBJ2-7 | - | TRBV5-1 | CATGPLSGGSSYEQYF | TGCGCCACCGGGCCGTTAAGTGGGGGGAGCTCCTACGAGCAGTACTTC
- | TRBJ2-2 | - | TRBV2 | CASSERDFFNTGELFF | TGTGCCAGCAGTGAACGGGACTTCTTCAACACCGGGGAGCTGTTTTTT
- | TRBJ2-7 | TRBD2 | TRBV11-1 | CASSSRSAGTSGNYEQYF | TGTGCCAGCAGCTCACGGAGCGCCGGGACTAGCGGGAATTACGAGCAGTACTTC
once | TRBJ2-1 | TRBD2 | TRBV13 | CASSPRGGNEQFF | TGTGCCAGCAGCCCCCGCGGGGGTAATGAGCAGTTCTTC
- | TRBJ1-2 | TRBD1 | TRBV10-3 | CAISLTGGSDYGYTF | TGTGCCATCAGTTTGACAGGGGGATCAGACTATGGCTACACCTTC
- | TRBJ1-2 | TRBD1 | TRBV5-1 | CASSLGGRGQDYGYTF | TGCGCCAGCAGCTTGGGTGGCAGGGGGCAGGACTATGGCTACACCTTC
- | TRBJ2-1 | - | TRBV7-3 | CASSLSGNEQFF | TGTGCCAGCAGCTTAAGCGGCAATGAGCAGTTCTTC
- | TRBJ2-7 | TRBD1 | TRBV9 | CASSATPDRGPIYEQYF | TGTGCCAGCAGCGCGACCCCGGACAGGGGGCCTATCTACGAGCAGTACTTC
once | TRBJ2-7 | - | TRBV19 | CASSIGLRVTYEQYF | TGTGCCAGTAGTATAGGACTCCGGGTCACCTACGAGCAGTACTTC
- | TRBJ2-1 | - | TRBV7-8 | CASSSRGTYNEQFF | TGTGCCAGCAGTTCCAGGGGAACCTACAATGAGCAGTTCTTC
- | TRBJ2-7 | TRBD1 | TRBV19 | CASSIRDSSHEQYF | TGTGCCAGTAGTATTCGGGACAGCAGCCACGAGCAGTACTTC
- | TRBJ2-7 | TRBD1 | TRBV18 | CASSPQSGGYEQYF | TGTGCCAGCTCACCACAATCAGGGGGCTACGAGCAGTACTTC
- | TRBJ2-7 | TRBD2 | TRBV27 | CASSSTSANPYEQYF | TGTGCCAGCAGTTCGACTAGCGCGAACCCCTACGAGCAGTACTTC
- | TRBJ2-1 | - | TRBV6-6 | CASTGLGTYNEQFF | TGTGCCAGCACCGGACTCGGAACCTACAATGAGCAGTTCTTC
once | TRBJ1-2 | - | TRBV4-1 | CASSQVGEGYGYTF | TGCGCCAGCAGCCAAGTAGGGGAGGGCTATGGCTACACCTTC
- | TRBJ2-1 | - | TRBV5-4 | CASSSHRDNEQFF | TGTGCCAGCAGCTCTCACCGGGACAATGAGCAGTTCTTC
- | TRBJ2-3 | TRBD2 | TRBV6-5 | CASRIGGGADTQYF | TGTGCCAGCAGGATTGGCGGGGGGGCCGATACGCAGTATTTT
- | TRBJ1-3 | - | TRBV6-5 | CASSYSGGAADTIYF | TGTGCCAGCAGTTACTCCGGGGGAGCGGCGGACACCATATATTTT
- | TRBJ2-2 | - | TRBV7-9 | CASSEQANTGELFF | TGTGCCAGCAGCGAACAGGCGAACACCGGGGAGCTGTTTTTT
once | TRBJ1-6 | - | TRBV7-6 | CASSYNARSPLHF | TGCGCCAGCAGCTACAATGCGCGGTCACCCCTCCACTTT
- | TRBJ1-6 | TRBD1 | TRBV6-5 | CASKGDRDPPALHF | TGTGCCAGCAAGGGGGACAGGGACCCTCCGGCCCTCCACTTT
- | TRBJ2-2 | TRBD1 | TRBV5-1 | CASSLVGTGLATGELFF | TGCGCCAGCAGCTTGGTGGGGACAGGGCTGGCCACCGGGGAGCTGTTTTTT
- | TRBJ2-7 | - | TRBV27 | CASSLRSGGVSYEQYF | TGTGCCAGCAGTTTGAGGTCTGGCGGGGTCTCCTACGAGCAGTACTTC
few | TRBJ1-2 | - | TRBV10-1 | CASSDRTNYGYTF | TGCGCCAGCAGCGACAGAACTAACTATGGCTACACCTTC
- | TRBJ2-7 | - | TRBV7-2 | CASSLLFYEQYF | TGTGCCAGCAGCTTACTTTTCTACGAGCAGTACTTC
- | TRBJ2-7 | TRBD2 | TRBV9 | CASSVAGTSVEEQYF | TGTGCCAGCAGCGTAGCAGGGACTAGCGTGGAAGAGCAGTACTTC
- | TRBJ2-7 | - | TRBV11-2 | CASSLGQVYEQYF | TGTGCCAGCAGCTTAGGGCAGGTTTACGAGCAGTACTTC
once | TRBJ2-1 | TRBD2 | TRBV9 | CASSAGTSAYNEQFF | TGTGCCAGCAGCGCAGGGACTAGCGCATACAATGAGCAGTTCTTC
- | TRBJ1-2 | - | TRBV21-1 | CASSKGNMAIVCYTF | TGTGCCAGCAGCAAAGGCAACATGGCCATTGTCTGCTACACCTTC
few | TRBJ1-5 | TRBD1 | TRBV5-5 | CASSSTGTGVSNQPQHF | TGTGCCAGCAGCTCGACCGGGACAGGGGTGAGCAATCAGCCCCAGCATTTT
- | TRBJ2-7 | TRBD1 | TRBV2 | CASSERDRGYEQYF | TGTGCCAGCAGTGAAAGGGACAGGGGCTACGAGCAGTACTTC
- | TRBJ1-2 | TRBD1 | TRBV7-6 | CASSLAVGDRASGYTF | TGTGCCAGCAGCTTAGCGGTAGGGGACAGGGCTTCTGGCTACACCTTC
- | TRBJ1-5 | - | TRBV27 | CASSFNGNQPQHF | TGTGCCAGCAGTTTTAACGGGAATCAGCCCCAGCATTTT
- | TRBJ1-4 | TRBD1 | TRBV2 | CASRDGDSWGRELFF | TGTGCCAGCAGGGACGGGGACAGCTGGGGAAGGGAACTGTTTTTT
- | TRBJ2-1 | TRBD2 | TRBV28 | CASSLLAGYNEQFF | TGTGCCAGCAGTTTACTAGCGGGTTACAATGAGCAGTTCTTC
- | TRBJ1-2 | - | TRBV4-3 | CASSQDWGEFNYGYTF | TGCGCCAGCAGCCAAGACTGGGGGGAATTCAACTATGGCTACACCTTC
- | TRBJ2-7 | TRBD2 | TRBV5-6 | CASSSRTSGSYEQYF | TGTGCCAGCAGCTCCCGGACTAGCGGGAGCTACGAGCAGTACTTC
- | TRBJ1-4 | - | TRBV13 | CASSLLGGQATNEKLFF | TGTGCCAGCAGCTTACTGGGGGGGCAAGCAACTAATGAAAAACTGTTTTTT
- | TRBJ2-1 | TRBD2 | TRBV7-2 | CASSLDSGGPYNEQFF | TGTGCCAGCAGCTTAGATTCGGGAGGCCCTTACAATGAGCAGTTCTTC
- | TRBJ2-5 | TRBD1 | TRBV5-8 | CASSLRSGGQETQYF | TGTGCCAGCAGCTTGAGGTCAGGGGGCCAAGAGACCCAGTACTTC
- | TRBJ2-3 | TRBD1 | TRBV27 | CASSSFDRVRTDTQYF | TGTGCCAGCAGTTCTTTCGACAGGGTTAGGACAGATACGCAGTATTTT
- | TRBJ2-3 | - | TRBV27 | CASSLQGPDTQYF | TGTGCCAGCAGTTTACAGGGTCCAGATACGCAGTATTTT
- | TRBJ2-7 | - | TRBV18 | CASSPGAYEQYF | TGTGCCAGCTCACCAGGGGCTTACGAGCAGTACTTC
- | TRBJ2-1 | - | TRBV9 | CASSFGHHNEQFF | TGTGCCAGCAGCTTCGGACATCACAATGAGCAGTTCTTC
- | TRBJ2-7 | TRBD2 | TRBV29-1 | CSVELRETSGRGAGEQYF | TGCAGCGTTGAGCTGAGGGAGACTAGCGGGAGAGGGGCTGGGGAGCAGTACTTC
- | TRBJ2-7 | TRBD2 | TRBV27 | CASSSGTSGRSPEQYF | TGTGCCAGCAGTTCCGGGACTAGCGGGAGGTCCCCCGAACAGTACTTC
- | TRBJ2-5 | TRBD1 | TRBV4-3 | CASSHGQGREETQYF | TGCGCCAGCAGCCACGGACAGGGGAGAGAAGAGACCCAGTACTTC